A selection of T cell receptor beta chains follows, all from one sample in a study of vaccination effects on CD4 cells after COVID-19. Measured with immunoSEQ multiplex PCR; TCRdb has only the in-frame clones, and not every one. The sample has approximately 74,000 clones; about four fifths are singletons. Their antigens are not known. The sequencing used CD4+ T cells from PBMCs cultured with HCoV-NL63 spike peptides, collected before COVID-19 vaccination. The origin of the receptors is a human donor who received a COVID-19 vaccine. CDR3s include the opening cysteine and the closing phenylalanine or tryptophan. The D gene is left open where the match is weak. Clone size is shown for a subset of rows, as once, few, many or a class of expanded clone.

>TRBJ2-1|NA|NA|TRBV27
TGTGCCAGCAGTTTCTCTCTAGGGGCAATCCATGAGCAGTTCTTC
CASSFSLGAIHEQFF
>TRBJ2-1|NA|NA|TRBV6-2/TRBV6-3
TGTGCCAGCAGTTACAGGAGAATAAGGAATGAGCAGTTCTTC
CASSYRRIRNEQFF
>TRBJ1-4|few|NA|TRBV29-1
TGCAGCGTTGAGAGGCTCGGGAAACTGTTTTTT
CSVERLGKLFF
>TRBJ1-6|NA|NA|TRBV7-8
TGTGCCAGCAGCTTTCCGGAGCGCGATTCACCCCTCCACTTT
CASSFPERDSPLHF
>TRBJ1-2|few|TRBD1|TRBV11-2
TGTGCCAGCAGCCTGACGAGGACAGGGGGAAGATATGGCTACACCTTC
CASSLTRTGGRYGYTF
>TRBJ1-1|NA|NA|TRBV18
TGTGCCAGCTCTGGATCCGGGACACCCATACTCCTTAACACTGAAGCTTTCTTT
CASSGSGTPILLNTEAFF
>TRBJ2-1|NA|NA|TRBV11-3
TGTGCCAGCAGCGGACAGAGGTACAATGAGCAGTTCTTC
CASSGQRYNEQFF
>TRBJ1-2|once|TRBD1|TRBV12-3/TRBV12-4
TGTGCCAGCACCCTACAGGGGGCAGGTGGCTACACCTTC
CASTLQGAGGYTF
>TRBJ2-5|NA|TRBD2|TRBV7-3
TGTGCCAGCAGCTTGGTAGCGGGGGCCCAAGAGACCCAGTACTTC
CASSLVAGAQETQYF
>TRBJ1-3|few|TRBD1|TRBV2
TGTGCCAGCAGTGGGGACAGGGCGGGTAGTGGCACCATATATTTT
CASSGDRAGSGTIYF
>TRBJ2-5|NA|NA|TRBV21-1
TGTGCCAGCAGCAAGCGGGCAGGGAAAGAGACCCAGTACTTC
CASSKRAGKETQYF
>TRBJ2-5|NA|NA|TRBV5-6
TGTGCCAGCAGCCCCATGGGGTACCAAGAGACCCAGTACTTC
CASSPMGYQETQYF
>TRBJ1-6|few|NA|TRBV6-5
TGTGCCAGCAAGAGGGACTATAATTCACCCCTCCACTTT
CASKRDYNSPLHF
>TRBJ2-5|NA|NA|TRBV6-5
TGTGCCAGCAGAACCGGGGCACAGTACCAAGAGACCCAGTACTTC
CASRTGAQYQETQYF
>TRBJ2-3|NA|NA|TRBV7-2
TGTGCCAGCAAGGGCAGCCTCACAGATACGCAGTATTTT
CASKGSLTDTQYF
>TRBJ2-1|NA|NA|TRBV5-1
TGCGCCAGCAGCTTGGCGAGCCGCTCCTACAATGAGCAGTTCTTC
CASSLASRSYNEQFF
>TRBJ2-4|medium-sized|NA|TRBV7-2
TGTGCCAGCAGCTTAGCGTATCAGGGACGGCTGTACTTC
CASSLAYQGRLYF
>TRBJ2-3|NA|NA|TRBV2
TGTGCCAGCAGTGCCCTGGATACGCAGTATTTT
CASSALDTQYF
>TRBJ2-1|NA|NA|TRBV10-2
TGCGCCAGCAGTGAGGGGCTAGCGAAGTTGAATGAGCAGTTCTTC
CASSEGLAKLNEQFF
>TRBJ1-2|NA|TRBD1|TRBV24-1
TGTGCCACCAGTGACCCAGGACAGGAAATAGGGGGCTACACCTTC
CATSDPGQEIGGYTF
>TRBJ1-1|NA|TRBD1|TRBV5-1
TGCGCCAGCAGCTTGGACCGCACAGGGGGCACTGAAGCTTTCTTT
CASSLDRTGGTEAFF
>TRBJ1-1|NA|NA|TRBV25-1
TGTGCCAGCAAGACCCCGGGACGCCAGGAAGCTTTCTTT
CASKTPGRQEAFF
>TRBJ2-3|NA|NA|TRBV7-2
TGTGCCAGCAGCTTAGCGCAGGCAGGGACGACAGATACGCAGTATTTT
CASSLAQAGTTDTQYF
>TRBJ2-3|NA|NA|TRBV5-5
TGTGCCAGCAGTCCACAGGTGCTTACGAATACGGATACGCAGTATTTT
CASSPQVLTNTDTQYF
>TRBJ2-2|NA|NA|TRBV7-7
TGTGCCAGCAGCCGTTCCCCCTTTAACACCGGGGAGCTGTTTTTT
CASSRSPFNTGELFF
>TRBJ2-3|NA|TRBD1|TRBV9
TGTGCCAGCGGTAGAAGACAGGGCATGAGCACAGATACGCAGTATTTT
CASGRRQGMSTDTQYF
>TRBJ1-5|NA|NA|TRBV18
TGTGCCAGCTCGGAAGGGGAGGGTCAGCCCCAGCATTTT
CASSEGEGQPQHF
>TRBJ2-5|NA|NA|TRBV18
TGTGCCAGCTCACCCGGACAGATCCAAGAGACCCAGTACTTC
CASSPGQIQETQYF
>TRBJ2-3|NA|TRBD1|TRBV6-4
TGTGCCAGCAGTACAGGGGGTTTTGGCACAGATACGCAGTATTTT
CASSTGGFGTDTQYF
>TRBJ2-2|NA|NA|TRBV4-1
TGCGCCAGCAGCCAAGGCCTCGCATACACCGGGGAGCTGTTTTTT
CASSQGLAYTGELFF
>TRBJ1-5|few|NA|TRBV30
TGTGCCTGGAGTGGTTGGGGATACCAGCCCCAGCATTTT
CAWSGWGYQPQHF
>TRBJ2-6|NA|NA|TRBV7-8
TGTGCCAGCACAGGGGTCGTGCCCTCTGGGGCCAACGTCCTGACTTTC
CASTGVVPSGANVLTF
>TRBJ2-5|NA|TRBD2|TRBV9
TGTGCCAGCAGCGTAGGGGGACTAGCGGGGGGGCCGGAGACCCAGTACTTC
CASSVGGLAGGPETQYF
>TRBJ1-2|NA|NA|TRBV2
TGTGCCAGCAGGGGAACGGTTAACTATGGCTACACCTTC
CASRGTVNYGYTF
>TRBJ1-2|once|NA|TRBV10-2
TGCGCCAGCAGGATTACAGGGAGGGAAGGCTATGGCTACACCTTC
CASRITGREGYGYTF
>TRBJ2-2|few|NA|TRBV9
TGTGCCAGCAGCGCCCGGGGCGGACCGAACACCGGGGAGCTGTTTTTT
CASSARGGPNTGELFF
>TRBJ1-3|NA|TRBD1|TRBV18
TGTGCCAGCTCACCTGCCAGGGGGCCAGGAAACACCATATATTTT
CASSPARGPGNTIYF
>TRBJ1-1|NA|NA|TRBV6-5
TGTGCCAGCAGTACTACAGGGAGAACTGAAGCTTTCTTT
CASSTTGRTEAFF
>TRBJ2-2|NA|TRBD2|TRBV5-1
TGCGCCAGCGGACTAGCCGTGAACACCGGGGAGCTGTTTTTT
CASGLAVNTGELFF
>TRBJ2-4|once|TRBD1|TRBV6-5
TGTGCCAGCAGTTATGGACAGGGTACGGCCAAAAACATTCAGTACTTC
CASSYGQGTAKNIQYF
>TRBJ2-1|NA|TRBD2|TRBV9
TGTGCCAGCAGCATCGAATTAGCGGGCGTTAACAATGAGCAGTTCTTC
CASSIELAGVNNEQFF
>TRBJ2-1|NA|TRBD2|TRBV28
TGTGCCAGCAGTCCCCTCGGACTAGCGGATGAGCAGTTCTTC
CASSPLGLADEQFF
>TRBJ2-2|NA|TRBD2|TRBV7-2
TGTGCCAGCAGCCAACGACTAGCGTCTATTTCCGGGGAGCTGTTTTTT
CASSQRLASISGELFF
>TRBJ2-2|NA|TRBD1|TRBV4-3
TGCGCCAGCAGCCTCAGACAGGGGAACACCGGGGAGCTGTTTTTT
CASSLRQGNTGELFF